Listed here is a single T cell receptor beta chain. Its antigen is still unknown. As every portion of the isolated RNA was reverse transcribed, the sequencing read expressed TCRB transcripts. Mean read depth for naive, central memory and regulatory T cell samples was a few million reads. Profiling relied on immunoSEQ multiplex PCR, and the TCRdb table lists in-frame clones only, not all of them. The sample carries hundreds of thousands of clones, 11% to 15% recorded once. Staining for CD45RO/CCR7/CD25/CD127/CD95/CD27 allowed sorting of CD4+ naive, central memory, regulatory and stem cell-like memory cells. There are 23 residues in the CDR3. The V and J ends lost 0 bases and 4 bases respectively, with 36 bases between them. CDR1 is SGHDN and CDR2 is FVKESK in the germline V gene. This specimen comes from a study of beta chain features in type 1 diabetes. General study results and limits: Type 1 diabetes patients showed fewer insertions and more deletions at VDJ junctions. The naive, central memory and Treg TCRB repertoires showed an apparent similarity that was greater among patients than among healthy donors.

This TCR was recovered from a man younger than 40 in good health. Sequenced input: central memory CD4+ T cells from blood. The V and J genes are TRBV14 and TRBJ2-5; D is undetermined. CDR3 loop: CASSQEPPVVGYVVYLIRETQYF. CDR3 coding DNA: TGTGCCAGCAGCCAAGAACCGCCCGTTGTGGGCTATGTAGTCTATCTAATCCGAGAGACCCAGTACTTC.